This T cell receptor beta chain was observed in a study of blood T cell repertoires in COVID-19. About the study: Sample material is recorded as cDNA or gDNA derived from T cells, B-cell-depleted T cells, or PBMCs.

Germline CDR1 reads SGHVS; CDR2 reads FQNEAQ. This CDR3 has 16 residues. Losses at the gene ends were 5 bases for V and 0 bases for J; bases not matched to a gene: 7. The authors' processing: Amplification from reference gene primers served as the basis for estimated nucleated cell counts. The method was immunoSEQ multiplex PCR; TCRdb's version includes in-frame clones alone and lacks a portion of them. The V and J calls and clone size are taken from that table; D and trimming were inferred from the DNA. This repertoire shows about 200,000 clones, around 85% found once; its top ten account for roughly 4.9%.

This chain connects TRBV7-8 to TRBJ2-7, with 10 bases matching TRBD2. Sequenced sample: peripheral blood. The source is a human donor in a cohort sampled during active COVID-19. The CDR3 reads CASSPQGLASSYEQYF. CDR3 DNA sequence: TGTGCCAGCAGCCCCCAGGGACTAGCGAGCTCCTACGAGCAGTACTTC.